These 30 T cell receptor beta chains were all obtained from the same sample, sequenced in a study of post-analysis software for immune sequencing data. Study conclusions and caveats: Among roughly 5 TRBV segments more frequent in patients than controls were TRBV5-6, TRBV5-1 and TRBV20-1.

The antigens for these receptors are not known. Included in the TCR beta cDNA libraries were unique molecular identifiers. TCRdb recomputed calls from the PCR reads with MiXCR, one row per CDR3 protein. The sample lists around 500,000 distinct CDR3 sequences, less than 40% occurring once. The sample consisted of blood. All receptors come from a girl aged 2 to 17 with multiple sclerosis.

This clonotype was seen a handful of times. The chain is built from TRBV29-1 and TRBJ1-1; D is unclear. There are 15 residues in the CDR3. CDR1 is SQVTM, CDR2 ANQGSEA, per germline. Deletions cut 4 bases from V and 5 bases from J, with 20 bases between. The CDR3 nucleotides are TGCAGCGTTGCGTTTCACAGCCGCTACGGGACTGAAGCTTTCTTT. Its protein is CSVAFHSRYGTEAFF.

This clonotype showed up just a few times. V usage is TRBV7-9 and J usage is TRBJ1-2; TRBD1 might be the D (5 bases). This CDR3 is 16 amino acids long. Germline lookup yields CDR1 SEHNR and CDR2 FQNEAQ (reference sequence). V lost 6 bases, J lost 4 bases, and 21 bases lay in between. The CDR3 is CASRWAGALPPYGYTF. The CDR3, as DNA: TGTGCCAGCAGGTGGGCCGGGGCCCTACCCCCCTATGGCTACACCTTC.

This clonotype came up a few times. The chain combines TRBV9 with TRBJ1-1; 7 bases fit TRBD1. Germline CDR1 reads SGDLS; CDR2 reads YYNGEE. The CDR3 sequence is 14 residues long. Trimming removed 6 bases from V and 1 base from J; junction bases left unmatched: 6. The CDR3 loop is CASNQGVANTEAFF. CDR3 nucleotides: TGTGCCAGCAACCAGGGGGTGGCGAACACTGAAGCTTTCTTT.

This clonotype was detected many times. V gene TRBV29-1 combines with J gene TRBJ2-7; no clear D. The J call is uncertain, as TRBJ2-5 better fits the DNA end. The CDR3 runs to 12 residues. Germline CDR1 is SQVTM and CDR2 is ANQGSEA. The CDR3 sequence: CSVVDQSGTQYF. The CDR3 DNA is TGCAGCGTTGTCGACCAGTCAGGGACCCAGTACTTC.

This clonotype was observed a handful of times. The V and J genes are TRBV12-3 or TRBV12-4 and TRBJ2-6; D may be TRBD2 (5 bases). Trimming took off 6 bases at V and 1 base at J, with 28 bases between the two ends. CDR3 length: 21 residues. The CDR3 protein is CASSRTRGYNPRTSGANVLTF. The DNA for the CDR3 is TGTGCCAGCAGCCGTACCCGGGGTTACAACCCCCGTACGTCTGGGGCCAACGTCCTGACTTTC.

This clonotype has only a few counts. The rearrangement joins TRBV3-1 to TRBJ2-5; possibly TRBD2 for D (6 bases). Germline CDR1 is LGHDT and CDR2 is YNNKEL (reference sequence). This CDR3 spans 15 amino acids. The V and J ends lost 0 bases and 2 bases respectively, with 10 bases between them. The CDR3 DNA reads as TGTGCCAGCAGCCAAGAACCAGGGAGGCAAGAGACCCAGTACTTC. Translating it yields CASSQEPGRQETQYF.

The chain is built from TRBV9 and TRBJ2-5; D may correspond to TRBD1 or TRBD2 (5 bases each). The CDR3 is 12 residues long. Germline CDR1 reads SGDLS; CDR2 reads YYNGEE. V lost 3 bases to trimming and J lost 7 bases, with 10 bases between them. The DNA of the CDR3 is TGTGCCAGCAGCGGAGGGGACGGGACCCAGTACTTC. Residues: CASSGGDGTQYF.

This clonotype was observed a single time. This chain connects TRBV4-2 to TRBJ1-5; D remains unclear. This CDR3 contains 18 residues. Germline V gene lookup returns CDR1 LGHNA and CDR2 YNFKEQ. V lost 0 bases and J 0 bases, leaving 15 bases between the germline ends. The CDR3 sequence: CASSQDLGVPYSNQPQHF. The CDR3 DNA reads TGTGCCAGCAGCCAAGATCTTGGTGTCCCCTATAGCAATCAGCCCCAGCATTTT.

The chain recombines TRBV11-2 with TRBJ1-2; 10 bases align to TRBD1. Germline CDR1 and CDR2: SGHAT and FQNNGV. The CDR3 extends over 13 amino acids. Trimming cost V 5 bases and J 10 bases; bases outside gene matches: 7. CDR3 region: CASSPWTGGDYTF. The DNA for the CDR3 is TGTGCCAGCAGCCCCTGGACAGGGGGTGACTACACCTTC.

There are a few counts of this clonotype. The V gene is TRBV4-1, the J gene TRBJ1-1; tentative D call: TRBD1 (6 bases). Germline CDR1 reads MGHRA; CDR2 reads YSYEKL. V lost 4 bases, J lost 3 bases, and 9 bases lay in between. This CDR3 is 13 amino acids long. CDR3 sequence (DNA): TGCGCCAGCAGCCTACGACAGGACACTGAAGCTTTCTTT. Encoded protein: CASSLRQDTEAFF.

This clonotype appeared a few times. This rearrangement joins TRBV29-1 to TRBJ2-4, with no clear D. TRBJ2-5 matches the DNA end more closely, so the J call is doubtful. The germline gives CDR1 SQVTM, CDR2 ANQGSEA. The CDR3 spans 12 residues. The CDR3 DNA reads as TGCAGCGTTAACAAGGGAAAAGAGACCCAGTACTTC. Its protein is CSVNKGKETQYF.

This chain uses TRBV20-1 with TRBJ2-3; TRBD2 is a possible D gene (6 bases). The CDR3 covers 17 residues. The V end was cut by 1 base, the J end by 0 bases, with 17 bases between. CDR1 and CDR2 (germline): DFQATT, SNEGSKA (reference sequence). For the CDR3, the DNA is TGCAGTGCTAGAGGGGGGTGGGCCGGGACTAGCACAGATACGCAGTATTTT. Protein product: CSARGGWAGTSTDTQYF.

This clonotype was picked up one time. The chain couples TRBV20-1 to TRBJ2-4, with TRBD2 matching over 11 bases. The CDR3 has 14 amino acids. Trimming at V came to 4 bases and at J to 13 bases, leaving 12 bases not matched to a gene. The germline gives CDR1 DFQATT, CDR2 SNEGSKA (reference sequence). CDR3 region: CSATTSGDPGEQYF. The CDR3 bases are TGCAGTGCTACGACTAGCGGGGACCCGGGGGAGCAGTACTTC.

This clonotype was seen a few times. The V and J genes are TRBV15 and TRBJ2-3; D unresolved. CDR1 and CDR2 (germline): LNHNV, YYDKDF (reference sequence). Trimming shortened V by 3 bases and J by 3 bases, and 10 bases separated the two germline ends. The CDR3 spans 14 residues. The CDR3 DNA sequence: TGTGCCACCAGCAGCACCCCCGGGACAGATACGCAGTATTTT. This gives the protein CATSSTPGTDTQYF.

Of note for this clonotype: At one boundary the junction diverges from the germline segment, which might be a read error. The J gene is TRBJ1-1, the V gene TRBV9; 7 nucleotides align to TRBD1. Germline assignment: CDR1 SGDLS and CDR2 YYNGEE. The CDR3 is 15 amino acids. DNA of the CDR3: TGTGCCGGCAGCGTCGGGACAGCGAGGAACACTGAAGCTTTCTTT. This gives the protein CAGSVGTARNTEAFF. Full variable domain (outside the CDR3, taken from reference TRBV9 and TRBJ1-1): DSGVTQTPKHLITATGQRVTLRCSPRSGDLSVYWYQQSLDQGLQFLIQYYNGEERAKGNILERFSAQQFPDLHSELNLSSLELGDSALYFCAGSVGTARNTEAFFGQGTRLTVV.

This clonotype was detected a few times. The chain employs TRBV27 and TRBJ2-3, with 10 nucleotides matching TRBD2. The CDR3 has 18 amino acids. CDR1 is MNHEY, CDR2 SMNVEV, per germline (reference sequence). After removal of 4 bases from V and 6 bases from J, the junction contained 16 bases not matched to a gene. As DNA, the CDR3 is TGTGCCAGCAGTTCCCCCATAAGAGGGACTAGCGTTCGGGATACGCAGTATTTT. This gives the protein CASSSPIRGTSVRDTQYF.

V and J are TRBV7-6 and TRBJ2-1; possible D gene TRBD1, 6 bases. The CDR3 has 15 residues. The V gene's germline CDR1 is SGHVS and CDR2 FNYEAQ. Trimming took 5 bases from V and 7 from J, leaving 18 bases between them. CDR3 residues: CASSPGTSPVNEQFF. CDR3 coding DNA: TGTGCCAGCAGCCCTGGGACATCCCCGGTTAATGAGCAGTTCTTC.

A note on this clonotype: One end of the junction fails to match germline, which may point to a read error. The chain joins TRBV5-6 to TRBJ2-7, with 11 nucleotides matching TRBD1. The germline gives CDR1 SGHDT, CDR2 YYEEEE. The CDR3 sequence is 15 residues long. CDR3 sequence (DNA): TGTGCCAGCAACTTGGGACAGGGGGTCTCCTACGAGCAGTACTTC. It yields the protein CASNLGQGVSYEQYF.

As DNA, the CDR3 is TGTGCCAGCAGGGAGGACGACTTCTATGGCTACACCTTC. This sequence encodes CASREDDFYGYTF. This rearrangement joins TRBV28 to TRBJ1-2; D is undetermined. Deletions cut 6 bases from V and 4 bases from J, with 12 bases between. The germline V gene encodes CDR1 MDHEN and CDR2 SYDVKM. The CDR3 runs to 13 residues.

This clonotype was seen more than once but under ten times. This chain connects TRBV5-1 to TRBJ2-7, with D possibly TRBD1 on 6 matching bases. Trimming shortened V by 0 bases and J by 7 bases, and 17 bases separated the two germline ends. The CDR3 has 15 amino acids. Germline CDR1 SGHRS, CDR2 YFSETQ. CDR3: CASSLDPQGLREQYF. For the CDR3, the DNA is TGCGCCAGCAGCTTGGATCCTCAGGGGCTACGAGAGCAGTACTTC.

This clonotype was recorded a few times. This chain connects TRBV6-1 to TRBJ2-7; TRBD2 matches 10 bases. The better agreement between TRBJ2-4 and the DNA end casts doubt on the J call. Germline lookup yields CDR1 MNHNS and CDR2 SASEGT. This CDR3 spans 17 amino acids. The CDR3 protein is CASRTPIAGGTKNIQYF. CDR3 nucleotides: TGTGCCAGCAGAACCCCTATAGCGGGGGGTACCAAAAACATTCAGTACTTC.

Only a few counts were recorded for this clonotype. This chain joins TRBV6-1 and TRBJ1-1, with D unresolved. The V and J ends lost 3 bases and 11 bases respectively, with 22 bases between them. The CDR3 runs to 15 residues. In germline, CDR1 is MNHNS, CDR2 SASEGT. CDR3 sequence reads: CASSDIIWHGREAFF. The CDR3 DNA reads TGTGCCAGCAGTGATATAATCTGGCACGGCCGGGAGGCTTTCTTT.

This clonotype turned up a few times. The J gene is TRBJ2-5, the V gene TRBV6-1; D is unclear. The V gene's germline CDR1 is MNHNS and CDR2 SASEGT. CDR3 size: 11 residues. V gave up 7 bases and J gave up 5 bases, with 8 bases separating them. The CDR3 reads CASKSLETQYF. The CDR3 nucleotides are TGTGCCAGCAAATCTTTGGAGACCCAGTACTTC.

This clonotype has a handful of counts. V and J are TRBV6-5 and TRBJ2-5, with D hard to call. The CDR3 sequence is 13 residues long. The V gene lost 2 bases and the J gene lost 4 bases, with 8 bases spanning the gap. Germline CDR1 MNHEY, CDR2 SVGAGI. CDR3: CASSYEAGETQYF. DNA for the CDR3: TGTGCCAGCAGTTACGAGGCAGGAGAGACCCAGTACTTC.

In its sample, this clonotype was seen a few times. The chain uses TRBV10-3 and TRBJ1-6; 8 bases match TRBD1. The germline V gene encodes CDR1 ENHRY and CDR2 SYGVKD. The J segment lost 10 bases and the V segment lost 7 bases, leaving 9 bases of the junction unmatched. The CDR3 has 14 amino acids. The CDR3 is CAITKDRGGSPLHF. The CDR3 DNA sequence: TGTGCCATCACCAAAGACAGGGGCGGATCACCCCTCCACTTT.

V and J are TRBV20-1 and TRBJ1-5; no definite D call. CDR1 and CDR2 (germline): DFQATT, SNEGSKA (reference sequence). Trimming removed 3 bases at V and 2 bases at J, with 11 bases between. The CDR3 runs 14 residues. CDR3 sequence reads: CSASWVIGNQPQHF. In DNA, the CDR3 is TGCAGTGCTAGCTGGGTTATCGGCAATCAGCCCCAGCATTTT.

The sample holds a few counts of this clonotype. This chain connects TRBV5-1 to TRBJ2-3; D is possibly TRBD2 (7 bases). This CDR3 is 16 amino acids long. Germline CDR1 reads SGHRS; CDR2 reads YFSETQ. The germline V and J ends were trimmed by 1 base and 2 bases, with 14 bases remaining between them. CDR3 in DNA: TGCGCCAGCAGCTTGCGGGGGGCCCTTCCCACAGATACGCAGTATTTT. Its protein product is CASSLRGALPTDTQYF.

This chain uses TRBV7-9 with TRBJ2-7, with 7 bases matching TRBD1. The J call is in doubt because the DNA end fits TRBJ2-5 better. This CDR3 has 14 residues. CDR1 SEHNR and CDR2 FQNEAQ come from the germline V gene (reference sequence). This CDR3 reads CASSFTGESETQYF. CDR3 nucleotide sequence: TGTGCCAGCAGCTTTACAGGGGAGAGCGAGACCCAGTACTTC.

The CDR3 loop reads CASSRGQERETQYF. Written as DNA, the CDR3 is TGTGCCAGCTCCCGGGGACAGGAGAGAGAGACCCAGTACTTC. This chain uses TRBV18 with TRBJ2-5, with TRBD1 identical over 8 bases. This CDR3 has 14 residues. Germline values: CDR1 KGHSH, CDR2 LQKENI. Trimming at V came to 6 bases and at J to 4 bases, leaving 7 bases not matched to a gene. Drawing the rest from reference TRBV18 and TRBJ2-5, the complete variable domain is NAGVMQNPRHLVRRRGQEARLRCSPMKGHSHVYWYRQLPEEGLKFMVYLQKENIIDESGMPKERFSAEFPKEGPSILRIQQVVRGDSAAYFCASSRGQERETQYFGPGTRLLVL.

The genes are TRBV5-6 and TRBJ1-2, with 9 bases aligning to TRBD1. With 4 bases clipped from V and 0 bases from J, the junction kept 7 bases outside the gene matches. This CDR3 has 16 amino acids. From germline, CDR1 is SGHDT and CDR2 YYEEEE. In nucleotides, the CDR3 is TGTGCCAGCAGCCTCGGGACAGGGATGGCTAACTATGGCTACACCTTC. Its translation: CASSLGTGMANYGYTF.